These 17 T cell receptor beta chains were sequenced from one sample in a study of CD8+CD57+ T cells in acquired aplastic anemia. The template for TCR beta VDJ and CDR3 sequence profiling was genomic DNA. TCRdb reanalysed the reads using MiXCR and keeps one entry per CDR3 protein. Here the sample spans about 210,000 distinct CDR3 sequences, 34% being singletons. The material sequenced was sorted CD4+, CD8+, or CD8+CD57+ T cells (not recorded which) from PBMCs. Source of these receptors: a human donor in good health, serving as a control.

The chain couples TRBV2 to TRBJ1-5; tentative D call: TRBD1 (5 bases). V was trimmed by 7 bases and J by 6 bases, leaving 16 bases between them. CDR1 SNHLY and CDR2 FYNNEI come from the germline V gene. The CDR3 runs to 14 residues. The CDR3 coding sequence is TGTGCCAGCAAGGGGACCGCGGGTACTCAGCCCCAGCATTTT. Translated: CASKGTAGTQPQHF.

V is TRBV7-8 and J is TRBJ2-1; the match to TRBD2 covers 8 bases. Per the germline V gene, CDR1 is SGHVS and CDR2 is FQNEAQ. V lost 5 bases to trimming and J lost 5 bases; unmatched junction nucleotides: 11. The CDR3 is 16 residues long. In DNA form, the CDR3 reads TGTGCCAGCAGCAACTTACGGGGGGGCTTCGACAATGAGCAGTTCTTC. It codes for CASSNLRGGFDNEQFF.

In its sample, this clonotype was seen many times. The chain joins TRBV5-1 to TRBJ2-7; D gene uncertain. Looked up from germline, CDR1 is SGHRS and CDR2 is YFSETQ. The CDR3 runs 12 residues. V gave up 4 bases and J gave up 4 bases, with 9 bases separating them. CDR3 protein: CASSIPGYEQYF. The CDR3 DNA sequence: TGCGCCAGCAGCATTCCAGGTTACGAGCAGTACTTC.

The sample holds many counts of this clonotype. The chain is built from TRBV2 and TRBJ1-6, with D unresolved. CDR3 length equals 13 residues. The germline V gene has CDR1 SNHLY and CDR2 FYNNEI. The V and J ends lost 3 bases and 8 bases respectively, with 8 bases between them. CDR3 residues: CASSDARYSPLHF. CDR3 nucleotide sequence: TGTGCCAGCAGTGACGCCAGATATTCACCCCTCCACTTT. The full variable domain, in which reference TRBV2 and TRBJ1-6 provide the parts outside the CDR3, is EPEVTQTPSHQVTQMGQEVILRCVPISNHLYFYWYRQILGQKVEFLVSFYNNEISEKSEIFDDQFSVERPDGSNFTLKIRSTKLEDSAMYFCASSDARYSPLHFGNGTRLTVT.

This chain joins TRBV24-1 and TRBJ1-2; no clear D gene. Germline V CDR1 and CDR2: KGHDR, SFDVKD. Trimming removed 0 bases from V and 1 base from J, with 5 bases in between. The CDR3 sequence is 14 residues long. The CDR3 spells CATSDLELNYGYTF. The CDR3 nucleotides read TGTGCCACCAGTGATTTGGAGCTTAACTATGGCTACACCTTC.

V usage is TRBV30 and J usage is TRBJ1-2; a weak D match, TRBD1 (6 bases). V lost 6 bases to trimming and J lost 0 bases, with 14 bases between them. The CDR3 consists of 14 residues. Germline V CDR1 and CDR2: GTSNPN, SVGIG (reference sequence). Here the CDR3 reads CACSRDTANYGYTF. The CDR3 nucleotides read TGTGCCTGCTCGCGGGACACAGCTAACTATGGCTACACCTTC.

The chain recombines TRBV27 with TRBJ2-7; no firm D call. CDR3 length: 10 amino acids. The V and J ends lost 6 bases and 6 bases respectively, with 6 bases between them. CDR1 is MNHEY and CDR2 is SMNVEV in the germline V gene (reference sequence). Here the CDR3 DNA reads TGTGCCAGCAGGTCGCGCGAGCAGTACTTC. Translated: CASRSREQYF.

This sequence joins TRBV20-1 and TRBJ2-1, with D maybe TRBD1 (5 bases). The CDR3 extends over 15 amino acids. The V gene's germline CDR1 is DFQATT and CDR2 SNEGSKA (reference sequence). V lost 5 bases and J lost 2, with 16 bases in between. CDR3 nucleotides: TGCAGTGCTGTAAACCCTAGGGGAACCTACAATGAGCAGTTCTTC. This encodes CSAVNPRGTYNEQFF.

The genes are TRBV25-1 and TRBJ2-2; TRBD1 matches 7 bases. Germline-derived CDR1 and CDR2 are MGHDK and SYGVNS. V trimming: 11 bases; J trimming: 3 bases; junction bases outside the gene matches: 6. The CDR3 runs to 13 residues. The CDR3 DNA follows: TGTGCCGGCCCTAGGGGGCACACCGGGGAGCTGTTTTTT. Amino acids: CAGPRGHTGELFF.

The V call is TRBV7-3, the J call TRBJ2-1, with 10 bases fitting TRBD1. Germline loops: CDR1 SGHTA, CDR2 FQGTGA. Unmatched junction bases numbered 4, after V lost 6 bases and J lost 8 bases. The CDR3 sequence is 13 residues long. The CDR3 DNA reads TGTGCCAGCAGAGCCGGGACAGGGGATGAGCAGTTCTTC. Residues: CASRAGTGDEQFF.

This clonotype occurred a few times. V gene TRBV20-1 combines with J gene TRBJ1-1, with a tentative D call TRBD1 (6 bases). V was pared by 3 bases and J by 0 bases, with 8 bases between. CDR1 is DFQATT and CDR2 is SNEGSKA in the germline V gene (reference sequence). The CDR3 length is 13 residues. CDR3 in DNA: TGCAGTGCTAGCGGGGGCTTGAACACTGAAGCTTTCTTT. Its translation: CSASGGLNTEAFF.

Ten or more counts support this clonotype. This chain links TRBV2 with TRBJ1-6; D is uncertain. Germline V CDR1 and CDR2: SNHLY, FYNNEI. The CDR3 covers 10 residues. The ends were cut back, 6 bases at V and 12 bases at J, with 6 bases in the middle. CDR3 in DNA: TGTGCCAGCAGGCGGGAACCCCTCCACTTT. Translating gives CASRREPLHF.

In its sample, this clonotype was seen many times. The V gene is TRBV7-3, the J gene TRBJ2-1; D ambiguous. There are 13 residues in the CDR3. Germline CDR1 reads SGHTA; CDR2 reads FQGTGA. With 0 bases removed from V and 7 bases from J, the gap between germline ends came to 7 bases. Here the CDR3 reads CASSLTWLNEQFF. The CDR3 nucleotides are TGTGCCAGCAGCTTAACGTGGCTAAATGAGCAGTTCTTC.

This clonotype was seen a few times. This rearrangement joins TRBV18 to TRBJ2-6; TRBD2 is a possible D gene (5 bases). This CDR3 is 15 amino acids long. V was cut by 4 bases and J by 3 bases, with 10 bases left in between. The V gene's germline CDR1 is KGHSH and CDR2 LQKENI. CDR3 loop: CASSLDRGGANVLTF. The CDR3 nucleotides are TGTGCCAGCTCACTAGATCGGGGTGGGGCCAACGTCCTGACTTTC.

There are a few counts of this clonotype. The rearrangement uses TRBV2 and TRBJ2-5, with 9 bases that match TRBD2. The CDR3 loop spans 14 amino acids. Looked up from germline, CDR1 is SNHLY and CDR2 is FYNNEI. Germline trimming cut 3 bases from V and 9 bases from J; bases unmatched to any gene: 8. CDR3 nucleotides: TGTGCCAGCAGTGACGGTAGCGGGGGCGGACCCCAGTACTTC. Protein sequence: CASSDGSGGGPQYF.

In DNA form, the CDR3 reads TGTGCTAGCCCTAGGACAGGCTCCGATACGCAGTATTTT. This encodes CASPRTGSDTQYF. The chain links TRBV10-3 to TRBJ2-3, with 7 nucleotides matching TRBD1. The CDR3 consists of 13 residues. In germline, CDR1 is ENHRY, CDR2 SYGVKD.

Concerning this clonotype itself: A much larger clone lies one base from this, so it may be a read error. The DNA of the CDR3 is TGTGGCAGCAGCTTGGGACAGGGATCCCACGAGCAGTACTTC. It codes for CGSSLGQGSHEQYF. The chain has TRBV5-4 and TRBJ2-7, with 9 positions matching TRBD1. The CDR3 length is 14 residues. Germline CDR1 SGHNT, CDR2 YYREEE (reference sequence). Combining the CDR3 with reference TRBV5-4 and TRBJ2-7 gives the whole variable domain ETGVTQSPTHLIKTRGQQVTLRCSSQSGHNTVSWYQQALGQGPQFIFQYYREEENGRGNFPPRFSGLQFPNYSSELNVNALELDDSALYLCGSSLGQGSHEQYFGPGTRLTVT.